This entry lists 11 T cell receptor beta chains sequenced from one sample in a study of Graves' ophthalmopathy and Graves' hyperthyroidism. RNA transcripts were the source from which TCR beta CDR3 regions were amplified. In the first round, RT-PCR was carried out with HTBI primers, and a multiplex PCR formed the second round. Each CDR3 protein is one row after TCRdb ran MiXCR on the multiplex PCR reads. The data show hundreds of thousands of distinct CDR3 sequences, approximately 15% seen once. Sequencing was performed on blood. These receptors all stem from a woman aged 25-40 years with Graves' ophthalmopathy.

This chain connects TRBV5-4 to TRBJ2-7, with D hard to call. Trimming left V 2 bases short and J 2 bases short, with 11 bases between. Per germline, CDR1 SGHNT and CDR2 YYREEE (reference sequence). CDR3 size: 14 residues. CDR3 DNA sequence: TGTGCCAGCAGCTTCGCGAGCGCTACCTACGAGCAGTACTTC. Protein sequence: CASSFASATYEQYF. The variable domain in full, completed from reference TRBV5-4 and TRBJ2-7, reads ETGVTQSPTHLIKTRGQQVTLRCSSQSGHNTVSWYQQALGQGPQFIFQYYREEENGRGNFPPRFSGLQFPNYSSELNVNALELDDSALYLCASSFASATYEQYFGPGTRLTVT.

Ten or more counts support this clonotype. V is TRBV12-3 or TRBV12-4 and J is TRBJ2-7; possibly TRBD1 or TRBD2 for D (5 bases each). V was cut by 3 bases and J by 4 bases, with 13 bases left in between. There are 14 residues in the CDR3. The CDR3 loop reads CASSLRDLGYEQYF. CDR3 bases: TGTGCCAGCAGTTTGAGGGACCTCGGGTACGAGCAGTACTTC.

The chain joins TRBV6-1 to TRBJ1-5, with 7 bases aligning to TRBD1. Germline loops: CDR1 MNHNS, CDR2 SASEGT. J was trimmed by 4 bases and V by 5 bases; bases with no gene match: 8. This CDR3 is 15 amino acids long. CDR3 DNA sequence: TGTGCCAGCAGTCAAGACAGGGCGTCTAATCAGCCCCAGCATTTT. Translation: CASSQDRASNQPQHF.

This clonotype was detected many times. The CDR3 loop reads CASKPGQGRDRAKNIQYF. In DNA form, the CDR3 reads TGTGCCAGCAAACCGGGACAGGGGCGCGATCGAGCCAAAAACATTCAGTACTTC. The chain has TRBV6-1 and TRBJ2-4, with TRBD1 identical over 10 bases. The CDR3 contains 18 residues. Germline CDR1 and CDR2: MNHNS and SASEGT. With 7 bases clipped from V and 0 bases from J, the junction kept 12 bases outside the gene matches.

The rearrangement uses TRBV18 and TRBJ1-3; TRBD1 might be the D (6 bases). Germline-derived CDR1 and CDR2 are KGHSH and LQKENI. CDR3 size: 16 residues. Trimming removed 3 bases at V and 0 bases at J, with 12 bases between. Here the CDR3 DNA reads TGTGCCAGCTCACCCTACCCGGACAGCTCTGGAAACACCATATATTTT. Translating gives CASSPYPDSSGNTIYF.

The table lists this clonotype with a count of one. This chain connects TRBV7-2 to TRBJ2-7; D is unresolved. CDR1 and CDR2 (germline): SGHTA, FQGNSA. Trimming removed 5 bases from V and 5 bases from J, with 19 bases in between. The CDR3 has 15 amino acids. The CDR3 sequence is CASSRVIGFGHEQYF. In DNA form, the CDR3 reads TGTGCCAGCAGCCGAGTAATCGGGTTTGGCCACGAGCAGTACTTC.

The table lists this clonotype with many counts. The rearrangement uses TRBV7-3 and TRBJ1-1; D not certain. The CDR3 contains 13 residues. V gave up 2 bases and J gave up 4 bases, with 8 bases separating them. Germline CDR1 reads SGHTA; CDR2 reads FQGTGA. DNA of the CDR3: TGTGCCAGCAGCTTAGACCTAGGCACTGAAGCTTTCTTT. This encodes CASSLDLGTEAFF.

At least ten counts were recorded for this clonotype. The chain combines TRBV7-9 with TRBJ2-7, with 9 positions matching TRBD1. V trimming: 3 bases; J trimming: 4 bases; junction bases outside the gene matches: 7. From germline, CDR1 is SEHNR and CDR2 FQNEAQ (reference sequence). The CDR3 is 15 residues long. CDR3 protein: CASSFFRDRVYEQYF. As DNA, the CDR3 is TGTGCCAGCAGCTTCTTCCGGGACAGGGTATACGAGCAGTACTTC.

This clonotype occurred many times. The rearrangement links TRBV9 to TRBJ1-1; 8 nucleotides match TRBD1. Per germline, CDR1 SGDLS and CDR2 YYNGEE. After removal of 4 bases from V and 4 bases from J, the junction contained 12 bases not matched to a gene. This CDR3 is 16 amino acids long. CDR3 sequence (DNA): TGTGCCAGCAGCCCGCGTGGGCTCGGACAGGGCACTGAAGCTTTCTTT. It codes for CASSPRGLGQGTEAFF.

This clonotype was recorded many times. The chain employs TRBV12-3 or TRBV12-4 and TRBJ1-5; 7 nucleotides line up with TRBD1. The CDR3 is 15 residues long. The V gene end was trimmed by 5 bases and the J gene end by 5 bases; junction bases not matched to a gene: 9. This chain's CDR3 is CASSQRQGGHQPQHF. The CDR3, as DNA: TGTGCCAGCAGTCAAAGACAGGGAGGCCATCAGCCCCAGCATTTT.

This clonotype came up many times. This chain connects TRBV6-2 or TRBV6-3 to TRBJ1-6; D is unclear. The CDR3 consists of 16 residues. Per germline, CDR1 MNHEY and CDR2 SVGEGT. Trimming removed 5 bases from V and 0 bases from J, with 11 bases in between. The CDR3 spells CASSLDWSSYNSPLHF. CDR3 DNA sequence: TGTGCCAGCAGTCTCGACTGGAGCTCCTATAATTCACCCCTCCACTTT.